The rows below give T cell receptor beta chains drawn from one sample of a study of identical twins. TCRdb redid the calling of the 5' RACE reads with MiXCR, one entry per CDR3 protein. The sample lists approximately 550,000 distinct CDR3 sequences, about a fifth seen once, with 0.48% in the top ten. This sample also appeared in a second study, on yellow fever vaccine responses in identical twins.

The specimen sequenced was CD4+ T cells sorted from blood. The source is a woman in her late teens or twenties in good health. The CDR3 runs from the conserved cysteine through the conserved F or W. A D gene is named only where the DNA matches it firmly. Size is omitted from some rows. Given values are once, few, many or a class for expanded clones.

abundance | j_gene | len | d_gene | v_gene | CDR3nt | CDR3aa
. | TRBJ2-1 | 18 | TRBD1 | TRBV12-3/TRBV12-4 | TGTGCCAGCAGTCCGGGCGGACAGGGTGTAAGGAGCGACAATGAGCAGTTCTTC | CASSPGGQGVRSDNEQFF
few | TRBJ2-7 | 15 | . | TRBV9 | TGTGCCAGCAGCGTAGCACCACAGGGAACCTACGAGCAGTACTTC | CASSVAPQGTYEQYF
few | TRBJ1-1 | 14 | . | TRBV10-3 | TGTGCCATCAGTGAGCGGGAGCTGAACACTGAAGCTTTCTTT | CAISERELNTEAFF
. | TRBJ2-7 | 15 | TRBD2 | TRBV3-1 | TGTGCCAGCAGCCAAGTAAGGCGGGAGGCCTACGAGCAGTACTTC | CASSQVRREAYEQYF
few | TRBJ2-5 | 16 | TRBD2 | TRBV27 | TGTGCCAGCAGTTCCAACCGACTAGCGTCCTGGGAGACCCAGTACTTC | CASSSNRLASWETQYF
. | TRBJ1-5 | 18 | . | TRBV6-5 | TGTGCCAGCAGTTACACGATATCAGGGCGGGATAGCAATCAGCCCCAGCATTTT | CASSYTISGRDSNQPQHF
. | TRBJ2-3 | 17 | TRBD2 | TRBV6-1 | TGTGCCAGCAGTGAAGCGTACGGTAGCGGGGCGGCAGATACGCAGTATTTT | CASSEAYGSGAADTQYF
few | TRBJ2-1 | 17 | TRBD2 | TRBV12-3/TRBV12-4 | TGTGCCAGCAGTTCACAAATACTAGCGGGGGCCTACAATGAGCAGTTCTTC | CASSSQILAGAYNEQFF
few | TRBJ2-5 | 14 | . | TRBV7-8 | TGTGCCAGCAGCCGGGACCCCCAGGGAGAGACCCAGTACTTC | CASSRDPQGETQYF
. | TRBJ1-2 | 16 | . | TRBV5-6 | TGTGCCAGCGTCCCATCCCCCGACAGAGTGATCGTTGGCTACACCTTC | CASVPSPDRVIVGYTF
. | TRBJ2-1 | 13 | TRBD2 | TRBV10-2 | TGCGCCACGAACCGGGACTATGACAATGAGCAGTTCTTC | CATNRDYDNEQFF
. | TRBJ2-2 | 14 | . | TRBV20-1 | TGCAGTGCTTTAAGCGGCCCCGGGACCGGGGAGCTGTTTTTT | CSALSGPGTGELFF
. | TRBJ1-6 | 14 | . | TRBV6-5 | TGTGCCAGCAGTCTACAGGCCTCAAGGTCACCCCTCCACTTT | CASSLQASRSPLHF
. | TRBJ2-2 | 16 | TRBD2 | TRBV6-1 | TGTGCCAGCAACCCACGGCTAGCGGGGTTCACCGGGGAGCTGTTTTTT | CASNPRLAGFTGELFF
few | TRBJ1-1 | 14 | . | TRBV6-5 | TGTGCCAGCAGTTGGACAGCCGCGAACACTGAAGCTTTCTTT | CASSWTAANTEAFF
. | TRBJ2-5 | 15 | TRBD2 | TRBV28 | TGTGCCAGCATGACTCTAGCGGGAGGTGGAGAGACCCAGTACTTC | CASMTLAGGGETQYF
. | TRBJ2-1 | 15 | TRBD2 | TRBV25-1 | TGTGCCAGCAGACCCCCAGCGGGGGGGTACAATGAGCAGTTCTTC | CASRPPAGGYNEQFF
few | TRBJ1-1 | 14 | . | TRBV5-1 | TGCGCCAGCAGCTTGGACCAGATTAACACTGAAGCTTTCTTT | CASSLDQINTEAFF
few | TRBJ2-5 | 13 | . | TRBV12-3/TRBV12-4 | TGTGCCAGCAGCAGTCCCGGGACAGAGACCCAGTACTTC | CASSSPGTETQYF
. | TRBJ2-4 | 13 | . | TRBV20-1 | TGCAGTTCCGGAGGGGACTTCAAAAACATTCAGTACTTC | CSSGGDFKNIQYF
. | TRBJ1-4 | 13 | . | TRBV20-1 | TGCAGTGCTAGCGTCGCGAGGGGCGAAAAACTGTTTTTT | CSASVARGEKLFF
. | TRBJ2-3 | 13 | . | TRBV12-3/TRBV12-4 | TGTGCCAGCCCAGCCCCCAACACAGATACGCAGTATTTT | CASPAPNTDTQYF
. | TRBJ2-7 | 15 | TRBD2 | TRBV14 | TGTGCCAGCAGCCCGACTAGCGGGGTATCCTACGAGCAGTACTTC | CASSPTSGVSYEQYF
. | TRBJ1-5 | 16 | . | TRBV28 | TGTGCCAGCAGTTTAGGAGGGTTGGGGAGCAATCAGCCCCAGCATTTT | CASSLGGLGSNQPQHF
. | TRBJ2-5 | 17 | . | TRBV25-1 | TGTGCCAGCAGTGAATTCCCCCGGGGGCAGCCCCAAGAGACCCAGTACTTC | CASSEFPRGQPQETQYF
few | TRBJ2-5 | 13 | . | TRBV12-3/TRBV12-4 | TGTGCCAGCAGAAGGGGGGTGCAAGAGACCCAGTACTTC | CASRRGVQETQYF
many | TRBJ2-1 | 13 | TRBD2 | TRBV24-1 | TGTGCCACCGGACTAGCGGTTGACAATGAGCAGTTCTTC | CATGLAVDNEQFF
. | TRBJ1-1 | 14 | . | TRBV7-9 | TGTGCCAGCAGCCTTCCTCGGTCTAGCGCTGAAGCTTTCTTT | CASSLPRSSAEAFF
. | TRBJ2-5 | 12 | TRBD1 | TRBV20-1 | TGCAGTGCCCCGACAGGGCTGGCGACCCAGTACTTC | CSAPTGLATQYF
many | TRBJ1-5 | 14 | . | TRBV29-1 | TGCAGCGTAGCCACCGGGACTGATAATCAGCCCCAGCATTTT | CSVATGTDNQPQHF
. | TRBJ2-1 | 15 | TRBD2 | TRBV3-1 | TGTGCCAGCAGCCGTCCCCACGGGGGGGCCAATGAGCAGTTCTTC | CASSRPHGGANEQFF
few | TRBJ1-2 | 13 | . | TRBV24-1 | TGTGCCACCAGTGTCGGGGACCGCTATGGCTACACCTTC | CATSVGDRYGYTF
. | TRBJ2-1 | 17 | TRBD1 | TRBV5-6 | TGTGCCAGCAGCTTGGGGTTTACAGGGGGCAGGTACAATGAGCAGTTCTTC | CASSLGFTGGRYNEQFF
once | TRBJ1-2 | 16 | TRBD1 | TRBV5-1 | TGCGCCAGCAGCTTGTCGGGGACAGGGGGAAACTATGGCTACACCTTC | CASSLSGTGGNYGYTF
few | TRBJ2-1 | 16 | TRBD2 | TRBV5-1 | TGCGCCAGCAGCTTGTATGGGACTAGCGCTTACAATGAGCAGTTCTTC | CASSLYGTSAYNEQFF